Presented here are 17 T cell receptor beta chains from one specimen sequenced in a study of blood T cell repertoires in COVID-19 (dated by TCRdb to the early 2020s). Library construction relied on the immunoSEQ multiplex PCR assay. TCRdb limited this immuneACCESS table to in-frame rearrangements with V and J called. A share of clones is missing; checked studies link under half to unresolved V genes, and the rest is unexplained. The sample table contains a few hundred thousand clones; only one count was recorded for 87% of them. The ten largest clones capture around 7.8% of the sample. The sequenced sample consisted of peripheral blood. The receptors come from a woman aged 45 to 65 who had recovered from COVID-19.

This chain's CDR3 is CASSRQGAGELFF. Here the CDR3 DNA reads TGTGCCAGCAGTCGACAGGGGGCCGGGGAGCTGTTTTTT. The chain links TRBV14 to TRBJ2-2, with 9 bases fitting TRBD1. V lost 6 bases, J lost 6 bases, and 2 bases stayed unmatched. The germline V gene has CDR1 SGHDN and CDR2 FVKESK. This CDR3 is 13 amino acids long.

This sequence joins TRBV27 and TRBJ1-5, with 8 bases matching TRBD1. Germline V gene lookup returns CDR1 MNHEY and CDR2 SMNVEV (reference sequence). The CDR3 covers 15 residues. The V gene end was trimmed by 5 bases and the J gene end by 4 bases; junction bases not matched to a gene: 7. CDR3 amino acids: CASSTRQGSNQPQHF. The CDR3 bases are TGTGCCAGCAGTACCAGACAGGGGAGTAATCAGCCCCAGCATTTT.

The chain recombines TRBV18 with TRBJ2-2; TRBD1 might be the D (6 bases). With 8 bases removed from V and 3 bases from J, the gap between germline ends came to 16 bases. Germline CDR1 and CDR2: KGHSH and LQKENI. CDR3 length equals 15 residues. For the CDR3, the DNA is TGTGCCAGCGGGACCTCGGGACAAGACACCGGGGAGCTGTTTTTT. It yields the protein CASGTSGQDTGELFF.

The chain joins TRBV7-2 to TRBJ1-5, with D perhaps TRBD1 (5 bases). Per the germline V gene, CDR1 is SGHTA and CDR2 is FQGNSA. Trimming removed 2 bases from V and 6 bases from J, with 11 bases in between. The CDR3 is 14 amino acids. The CDR3 DNA reads as TGTGCCAGCAGCTTATGGGGCCTGGGTCAGCCCCAGCATTTT. It specifies CASSLWGLGQPQHF.

This chain connects TRBV19 to TRBJ1-3, with D possibly being TRBD1 (6 bases). The CDR3 runs to 18 residues. V lost 1 base and J 0 bases, leaving 16 bases between the germline ends. Germline V lookup: CDR1 LNHDA, CDR2 SQIVND (reference sequence). The DNA for the CDR3 is TGTGCCAGTAGTATAGTGATCGGGACACCGGACTCTGGAAACACCATATATTTT. Translated: CASSIVIGTPDSGNTIYF.

The rearrangement joins TRBV4-1 to TRBJ1-1; unclear D gene. Trimming stripped 0 bases from V and 1 base from J, with 9 bases between. The CDR3 sequence is 15 residues long. Germline values: CDR1 MGHRA, CDR2 YSYEKL. CDR3 sequence (DNA): TGCGCCAGCAGCCAAGAACCCGACTCGAACACTGAAGCTTTCTTT. Translating it yields CASSQEPDSNTEAFF.

V is TRBV7-2 and J is TRBJ1-2; D perhaps matches TRBD1 (5 bases). CDR1 is SGHTA, CDR2 FQGNSA, per germline. The CDR3 extends over 16 amino acids. Deletions cut 3 bases from V and 5 bases from J, with 19 bases between. For the CDR3, the DNA is TGTGCCAGCAGCTTGGGGGGGACTCAAAACCTATATGGCTACACCTTC. Protein product: CASSLGGTQNLYGYTF. The complete variable domain, with remaining parts taken from reference TRBV7-2 and TRBJ1-2, reads GAGVSQSPSNKVTEKGKDVELRCDPISGHTALYWYRQSLGQGLEFLIYFQGNSAPDKSGLPSDRFSAERTGGSVSTLTIQRTQQEDSAVYLCASSLGGTQNLYGYTFGSGTRLTVV.

The V and J genes are TRBV6-2 or TRBV6-3 and TRBJ2-3; 8 bases agree with TRBD2. The CDR3 loop spans 17 amino acids. Germline-derived CDR1 and CDR2 are MNHEY and SVGEGT. V shed 2 bases and J 0 bases; nucleotides not matched to a gene: 7. CDR3: CASSYPLSGGSTDTQYF. The CDR3 region has the DNA TGTGCCAGCAGTTACCCCCTCAGCGGGGGTAGCACAGATACGCAGTATTTT.

V is TRBV19 and J is TRBJ2-5; TRBD2 aligns across 13 bases. Germline CDR1 LNHDA, CDR2 SQIVND (reference sequence). This CDR3 is built from 21 residues. V gave up 0 bases and J gave up 5 bases; unmatched junction bases: 18. The CDR3 DNA sequence: TGTGCCAGTAGTATAGATTACGGACTAGCGGGAGCTGGGCGAAACGTGGAGACCCAGTACTTC. Its protein product is CASSIDYGLAGAGRNVETQYF.

The chain is built from TRBV7-9 and TRBJ2-7; 8 bases are shared with TRBD1. The germline gives CDR1 SEHNR, CDR2 FQNEAQ (reference sequence). The length of the CDR3 is 14 residues. J was trimmed by 1 base and V by 6 bases; bases with no gene match: 5. As DNA, the CDR3 is TGTGCCAGCAGTCAAACAGGGGGTTCCTACGAGCAGTACTTC. Translated: CASSQTGGSYEQYF.

The rearrangement uses TRBV2 and TRBJ2-3, with no clear D. The CDR3 runs 14 residues. The germline CDR1 and CDR2 sequences are SNHLY and FYNNEI. Between the trimmed V and J ends, which lost 9 bases and 0 bases, there was a span of 13 bases. CDR3 DNA sequence: TGTGCCAGATCCGGAGCGCAGAGCACAGATACGCAGTATTTT. It specifies CARSGAQSTDTQYF.

The CDR3 reads CASSPRLGGASEKLFF. The CDR3 nucleotides read TGTGCCAGCAGTCCCCGGCTTGGGGGGGCGAGTGAAAAACTGTTTTTT. The V call is TRBV28, the J call TRBJ1-4, with D possibly matching TRBD1 (6 bases). V lost 5 bases and J lost 7, with 20 bases in between. Per the germline V gene, CDR1 is MDHEN and CDR2 is SYDVKM. CDR3 length equals 16 residues.

The rearrangement links TRBV11-3 to TRBJ2-5; TRBD1 matches 7 bases. Trimming removed 0 bases from V and 5 bases from J; junction bases left unmatched: 0. This CDR3 is 13 amino acids long. CDR1 is SGHNT and CDR2 is YENEEA in the germline V gene. CDR3 sequence: CASSLEQGETQYF. The CDR3 DNA reads as TGTGCCAGCAGCTTAGAACAGGGGGAGACCCAGTACTTC.

V usage is TRBV15 and J usage is TRBJ2-2; 12 positions match TRBD2. CDR3 length: 17 residues. V shed 1 base and J 5 bases; nucleotides not matched to a gene: 5. Per germline, CDR1 LNHNV and CDR2 YYDKDF (reference sequence). In nucleotides, the CDR3 is TGTGCCACCAGCAGAGGACTAGCGGGAGTGTGGACCGGGGAGCTGTTTTTT. Translation gives CATSRGLAGVWTGELFF. Full variable domain (rest looked up from reference TRBV15 and TRBJ2-2): DAMVIQNPRYQVTQFGKPVTLSCSQTLNHNVMYWYQQKSSQAPKLLFHYYDKDFNNEADTPDNFQSRRPNTSFCFLDIRSPGLGDTAMYLCATSRGLAGVWTGELFFGEGSRLTVL.

This clone showed up just once. V usage is TRBV6-5 and J usage is TRBJ2-4; D is unclear. V lost 4 bases and J 0 bases, leaving 10 bases between the germline ends. Germline V lookup: CDR1 MNHEY, CDR2 SVGAGI. The CDR3 loop spans 15 amino acids. The DNA for the CDR3 is TGTGCCAGCAGTTTCCCTCGGGTAGCCAAAAACATTCAGTACTTC. Its translation is CASSFPRVAKNIQYF.

V usage is TRBV10-3 and J usage is TRBJ2-7, with D unresolved. V was shortened by 2 bases and J by 3 bases, with 5 bases between the two germline ends. The CDR3 spans 12 residues. Germline loops: CDR1 ENHRY, CDR2 SYGVKD. CDR3 protein: CAISETRYEQYF. CDR3 in DNA: TGTGCCATCAGTGAGACTCGCTACGAGCAGTACTTC.

CDR3 in amino acids: CASSLMTGDTQYF. CDR3 coding DNA: TGTGCCAGCAGCCTCATGACAGGCGATACGCAGTATTTT. This chain uses TRBV7-9 with TRBJ2-3; possibly TRBD1 for D (6 bases). Germline V gene lookup returns CDR1 SEHNR and CDR2 FQNEAQ (reference sequence). This CDR3 has 13 residues. V was trimmed by 5 bases and J by 6 bases, leaving 12 bases between them.